This is a list of T cell receptor beta chains from one sample in a study of shared clonotypes between healthy human individuals. Generated by immunoSEQ multiplex PCR, the TCRdb table keeps only in-frame clones and is missing some. The profile shows 2 million to 2.5 million clones, about 95% of them singletons. Sequencing used naive CD8+ T cells sorted from blood. Receptors originate from a man younger than 35 in good health. The CDR3 runs from the conserved cysteine through the conserved F or W. The order of the fields is D gene, V gene, J gene, clone size, CDR3 DNA, CDR3 protein. The D gene is left open where the match is weak. Expanded clones are given a class, and other clones once, few, many or no size at all.

-	TRBV27	TRBJ2-3	-	TGTGCCAGCAGTCCCGGGACAATAAGCACAGATACGCAGTATTTT	CASSPGTISTDTQYF
-	TRBV5-6	TRBJ2-2	-	TGTGCCAGCAGCTTAGAAGGATATAGCACCGGGGAGCTGTTTTTT	CASSLEGYSTGELFF
TRBD2	TRBV7-9	TRBJ2-2	-	TGTGCCAGCAGTAGAGCGGGAGGCCCCCAGATCGGGGAGCTGTTTTTT	CASSRAGGPQIGELFF
-	TRBV15	TRBJ2-3	-	TGTGCCACCAGCAGAGACCCGGCGGGGACAGATACGCAGTATTTT	CATSRDPAGTDTQYF
TRBD2	TRBV5-6	TRBJ2-7	-	TGTGCCAGCATCCCCTGGGGTAGCGGGGACTACGAGCAGTACTTC	CASIPWGSGDYEQYF
-	TRBV2	TRBJ2-2	-	TGTGCCAGCACCGTTTATTTGGCCGGGGAGCTGTTTTTT	CASTVYLAGELFF
-	TRBV15	TRBJ2-1	-	TGTGCCACCAGCAGAGGCGGGGAAAGAGGTGAGCAGTTCTTC	CATSRGGERGEQFF
TRBD1	TRBV9	TRBJ2-7	-	TGTGCCAGCACCCCGGGACAGGGACAAAGTAACGAGCAGTACTTC	CASTPGQGQSNEQYF
-	TRBV1	TRBJ1-5	-	TGCACCAGCAGCCAAGACGGGACAGGGTGTCAGCCCCAGCATTTT	CTSSQDGTGCQPQHF
-	TRBV12-5	TRBJ2-7	-	TGTGCTAGTGGTTTGGTTGGCGGGACGGATTACGAGCAGTACTTC	CASGLVGGTDYEQYF
-	TRBV4-3	TRBJ2-3	-	TGCGCCAGCAGCCAAGATGCCGGAGGCACAGATACGCAGTATTTT	CASSQDAGGTDTQYF
-	TRBV7-2	TRBJ2-5	-	TGTGCCAGCAGTCCGGACAGCCAAGAGACCCAGTACTTC	CASSPDSQETQYF
TRBD1	TRBV10-1	TRBJ1-4	few	TGCGCCAGCACTCAGGACAGGGATGAAAAACTGTTTTTT	CASTQDRDEKLFF
-	TRBV2	TRBJ2-5	-	TGTGCCAGCAGTGAAGCGCTTCATGGTCTCGGGTTCCCCCCGGGGACCCAGTACTTC	CASSEALHGLGFPPGTQYF